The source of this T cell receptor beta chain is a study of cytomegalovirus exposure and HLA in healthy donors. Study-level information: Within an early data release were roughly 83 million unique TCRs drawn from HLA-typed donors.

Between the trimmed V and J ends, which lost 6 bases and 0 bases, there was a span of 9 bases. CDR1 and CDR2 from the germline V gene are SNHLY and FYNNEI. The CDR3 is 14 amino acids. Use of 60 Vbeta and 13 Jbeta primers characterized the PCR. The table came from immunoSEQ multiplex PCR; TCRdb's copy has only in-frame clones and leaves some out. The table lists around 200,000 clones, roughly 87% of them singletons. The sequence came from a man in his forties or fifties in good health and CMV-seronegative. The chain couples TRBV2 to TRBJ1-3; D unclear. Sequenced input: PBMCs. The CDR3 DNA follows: TGTGCCAGCAGGAAGACTGGCTCTGGAAACACCATATATTTT. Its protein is CASRKTGSGNTIYF.